A selection of T cell receptor beta chains follows, all from one sample in a study of blood T cell repertoires in COVID-19. TCRdb's copy holds only in-frame clones and misses some; the assay was immunoSEQ multiplex PCR. The table shows roughly 480,000 clones, with about 91% occurring only once. Sequenced sample: peripheral blood. Receptor source: a man aged 18 to 30 with COVID-19, enrolled during active disease. Each CDR3 is given without its conserved first and last residue.

J gene | V gene | CDR3 protein
TRBJ2-7 | TRBV6-1 | ASSDGTGGFYEQY
TRBJ1-1 | TRBV2 | ASRDTGNTEAF
TRBJ2-7 | TRBV6-5 | ASSLAGTVTYEQY
TRBJ1-1 | TRBV2 | ASRVDRRTEAF
TRBJ1-1 | TRBV6-5 | ASSEINTEAF
TRBJ2-2 | TRBV6-4 | ASSPTSENTGELF
TRBJ2-7 | TRBV6-5 | ASSYAGQGSTYEQY
TRBJ2-7 | TRBV29-1 | SVGTGSYEQY
TRBJ1-2 | TRBV29-1 | SVLDRLYGYT
TRBJ2-1 | TRBV18 | ASSSDRGRDEQF
TRBJ2-1 | TRBV10-3 | AISVGGNEQF
TRBJ2-7 | TRBV19 | ASSLLGRGRYEQY
TRBJ2-7 | TRBV11-3 | ASSVRTSGGNSYEQY
TRBJ2-1 | TRBV18 | ASSPPGRGYNEQF
TRBJ1-2 | TRBV28 | ASSLGAAYYGYT
TRBJ1-4 | TRBV5-4 | ASAQGPNEKLF
TRBJ2-7 | TRBV18 | ASLAGYGANEQY
TRBJ2-3 | TRBV6-2/TRBV6-3 | ASSTPGTSGDYTDTQY
TRBJ1-2 | TRBV7-9 | ASSSNRGPNYGYT
TRBJ2-2 | TRBV3-1/TRBV3-2 | ASSQDLLAGAVGELF
TRBJ1-2 | TRBV6-5 | ASSYAKTPNYGYT
TRBJ2-1 | TRBV7-9 | ASSLVQSYNEQF
TRBJ2-5 | TRBV27 | ASSPPGTSGRWRETQY
TRBJ2-1 | TRBV24-1 | ATSDSGIFNEQF
TRBJ1-1 | TRBV19 | ASSDRGGHNTEAF
TRBJ2-2 | TRBV15 | ATSREGAGTGELF
TRBJ2-7 | TRBV30 | AWSAILAHGEQY
TRBJ2-1 | TRBV15 | ATSRVGDRAYNEQF
TRBJ2-1 | TRBV5-1 | ASSSPYNEQF
TRBJ1-1 | TRBV30 | AWGDRPEGEAF
TRBJ2-1 | TRBV5-4 | ASSLYTSGFNEQF
TRBJ1-1 | TRBV2 | ASRDYLIPGQTIGTEAF
TRBJ2-5 | TRBV19 | ASSIGSAGRSETQY
TRBJ2-7 | TRBV6-1 | ASSEGQGGYEQY
TRBJ1-6 | TRBV4-1 | ASSLRQGVGSPLH
TRBJ1-1 | TRBV5-6 | ASSRGSLNTEAF
TRBJ1-1 | TRBV6-5 | ASSSRTGGVSTEAF
TRBJ2-1 | TRBV25-1 | ASSDPDREAYNEQF
TRBJ1-2 | TRBV19 | ASRTIRRDYGYT
TRBJ2-1 | TRBV4-1 | ASSQDPGGWRNEQF
TRBJ2-6 | TRBV27 | ASSLFGQPVKEGANVLT
TRBJ1-1 | TRBV11-2 | ASSLVGGTEAF
TRBJ2-6 | TRBV7-3 | ASSRGGSGYSGANVLT
TRBJ2-1 | TRBV20-1 | SASYPGGSNEQF
TRBJ2-2 | TRBV18 | ASSPREGYTGELF